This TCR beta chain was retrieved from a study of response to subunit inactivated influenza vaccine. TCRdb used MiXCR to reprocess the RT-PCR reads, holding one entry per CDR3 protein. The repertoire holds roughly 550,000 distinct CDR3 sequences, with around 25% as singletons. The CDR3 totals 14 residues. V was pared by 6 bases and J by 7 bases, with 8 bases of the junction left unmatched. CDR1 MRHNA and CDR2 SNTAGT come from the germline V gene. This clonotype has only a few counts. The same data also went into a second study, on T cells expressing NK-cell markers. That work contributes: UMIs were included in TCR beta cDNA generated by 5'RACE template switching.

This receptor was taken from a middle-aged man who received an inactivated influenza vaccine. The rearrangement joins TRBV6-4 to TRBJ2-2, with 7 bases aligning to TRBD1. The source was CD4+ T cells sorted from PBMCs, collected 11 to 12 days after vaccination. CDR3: CASSLDRASGELFF. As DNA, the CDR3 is TGTGCCAGCAGCCTAGACAGGGCAAGCGGGGAGCTGTTTTTT.